This TCR beta chain was identified during a study of T-cell memory formation after mild COVID-19 (TCRdb year 2021). In terms of the full investigation: TCR sequence clusters from the two donors were largely donor specific. In a couple of donors, T-cell clones that expanded and contracted after mild COVID-19 were followed by sequencing TCRalpha and TCRbeta repertoires longitudinally. Two young, previously healthy adult volunteers, one female and one male, were included in the cohort.

TCRdb shows the sequencer as Illumina NovaSeq 6000. TCRalpha and TCRbeta cDNA libraries were built by 5'RACE with constant-segment primers, adding sample barcodes and unique molecular identifiers. RNA was extracted from every sample with Trizol reagent. Library amplification was performed in two PCR steps, and a second sample barcode and Illumina TruSeq adapters were introduced in the second step. Sequencing of the libraries was done on an Illumina NovaSeq, producing 2 x 150 bp paired-end reads. As for how the authors treated the data: The reads were demultiplexed and collapsed into UMI-guided consensus sequences using migec v1.2.7. Using mixcr v2.1.11, the UMI consensuses were aligned to TRA and TRB V and J templates and assembled into clonotypes. A clonotype was counted as expanded or contracted only if both edgeR and NoisET called the change significant, with noise models trained on biological replicates. For edgeR calls, a false discovery rate-adjusted p below 0.01 and a log2 fold-change threshold of 1 were applied. As an exploratory analysis of dynamics, max-normalized trajectories of the 1000 most abundant clonotypes were examined with PCA combined with hierarchical clustering. The CD4 or CD8 phenotype of responding clones was assigned using the separately sequenced CD4+ and CD8+ repertoires. The public reads were quality trimmed at Q25 with fastp and then assembled into clones with MiXCR by TCRdb, keeping productive beta chains. Duplicate CDR3 protein sequences are folded into a single record with the most common DNA and genes. Clone size and V and J calls follow TCRdb, not the original study. The sample includes 60,000 to 65,000 distinct CDR3 sequences, with around 10% observed a single time. The ten most abundant clones make up 0.95% to 1.3% of the sample.

Here is what the overall study found, with its caveats: Only a couple of mild cases were covered in the study, and larger cohorts including severe cases with pre-infection samples were considered necessary. The second-wave clones that peaked on day 37 were not confirmed to be SARS-CoV-2 specific. The detection of some responding clones in pre-infection memory suggests that pre-existing cross-reactive memory T cells joined the SARS-CoV-2 response. From day 15 to 85, contracting clones showed balanced CD4/CD8 phenotypes, whereas a second wave of clones that expanded from day 15 to 37 leaned towards CD4+. Contracting CD4+ clones were located mainly in the CM and EM memory subsets, whereas CD8+ clones were found to be enriched in EMRA.

As concerns this clonotype: The specificity of this receptor is unknown. Nothing much larger sits one base from this clone, and base qualities are not available.

Ends trimmed: V by 7 bases, J by 3 bases; bases unmatched to a gene: 5. Taken from the germline V gene, the CDR1 and CDR2 loops are MNHNS and SASEGT. The CDR3 starts with the cysteine, ends with the phenylalanine, and has 15 residues. Of the read, only the CDR3 DNA is kept; its 45 bases are in frame from base 1. Ficoll-Paque density gradient centrifugation was the method used to isolate PBMCs. The V gene is TRBV6-1 and the J gene is TRBJ2-6; 8 middle bases align to TRBD1. The source is a man younger than 35 who had mild COVID-19 (a few samples of this study predate the infection). The sample titles of this study are shuffled in the database, so cell type and time point are left out; the donor was told from shared clones. Sequenced: PBMCs or a T cell subset sorted from them (not recorded which). The nucleotides are TGTGCCAGCAAGCAGGGGGCCGGTGGGGCCAACGTCCTGACTTTC. Protein translation: CASKQGAGGANVLTF.